This TCR beta chain comes out of a study of control samples from healthy donors and cancer patients. TCRdb keeps only in-frame clones here, not all; method: immunoSEQ multiplex PCR. The profile covers tens of thousands of clones, with approximately 90% appearing a single time and 4.5% to 6% taken by the ten largest. Trimming took 5 bases from V and 3 from J, leaving 10 bases between them. The length of the CDR3 is 13 residues. Germline CDR1 reads SGHTA; CDR2 reads FQGNSA. This clone appeared a few times. Specimen: blood. The receptor was isolated from a woman aged 45-59 years in good health. This rearrangement joins TRBV7-2 to TRBJ1-2; D ambiguous. The CDR3: CASSTPEDYGYTF. Here the CDR3 DNA reads TGTGCCAGCAGCACTCCAGAAGACTATGGCTACACCTTC.